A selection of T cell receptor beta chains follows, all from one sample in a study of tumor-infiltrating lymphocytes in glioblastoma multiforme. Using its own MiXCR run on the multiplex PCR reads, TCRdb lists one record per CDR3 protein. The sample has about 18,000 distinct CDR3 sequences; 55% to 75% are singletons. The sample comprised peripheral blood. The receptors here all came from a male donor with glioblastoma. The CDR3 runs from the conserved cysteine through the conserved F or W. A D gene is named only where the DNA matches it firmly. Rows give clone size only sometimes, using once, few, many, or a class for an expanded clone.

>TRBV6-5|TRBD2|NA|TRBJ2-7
TGTGCCAGCAGTTACGAGGCGGGGGGAGCCTACGAGCAGTACTTC
CASSYEAGGAYEQYF
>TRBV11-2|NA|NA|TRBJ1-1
TGTGCCAGCAGCCCAAGATTCTGGGCAGGGATCAGGATGAACACTGAAGCTTTCTTT
CASSPRFWAGIRMNTEAFF
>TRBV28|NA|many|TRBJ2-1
TGTGCCAGCATCACCCAGGGGAGCTCCTACAATGAGCAGTTCTTC
CASITQGSSYNEQFF
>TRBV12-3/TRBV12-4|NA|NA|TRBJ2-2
TGTGCCAGCACCCTTAGAGGGTTGGGCACCGGGCAGCTGTTTTTT
CASTLRGLGTGQLFF
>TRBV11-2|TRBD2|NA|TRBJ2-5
TGTGCCAGCAGCCGAGGTGGACTAGCGGGAGTGCGAGAGACCCAGTACTTC
CASSRGGLAGVRETQYF
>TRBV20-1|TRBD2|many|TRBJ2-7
TGCAGTGCTAGAGATCGAAGCGGGAGGGCGGCCTACGAGCAGTACTTC
CSARDRSGRAAYEQYF
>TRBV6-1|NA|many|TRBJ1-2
TGTGCCAGCAGTGTCTATGGACAGCCGGGAGGCTACACCTTC
CASSVYGQPGGYTF
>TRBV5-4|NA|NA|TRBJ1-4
TGTGCCAGCATCGCTAACCGGAATGCTAATGAAAAACTGTTTTTT
CASIANRNANEKLFF
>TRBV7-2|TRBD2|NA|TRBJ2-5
TGTGCCAGCAGCTTCGGGACTAGCGGACAAGAGACCCAGTACTTC
CASSFGTSGQETQYF
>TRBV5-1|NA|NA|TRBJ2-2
TGCGCCAGCAGCTTGGGAGGCGGGAAGTACACCGGGGAGCTGTTTTTT
CASSLGGGKYTGELFF
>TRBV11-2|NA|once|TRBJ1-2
TGTGCCAGCAGCTTAGATTCGGACTTAGGCTACACCTTC
CASSLDSDLGYTF
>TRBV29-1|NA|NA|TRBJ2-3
TGCAACGTTAGCATAGATACGCAGTATTTT
CNVSIDTQYF
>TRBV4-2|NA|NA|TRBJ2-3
TGTGCCAGCAGCCAAGACCGTCGGGGATTTACAGATACGCAGTATTTT
CASSQDRRGFTDTQYF
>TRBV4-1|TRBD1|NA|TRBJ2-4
TGCGCCAGCAGCCAAGAAGGGGGACAGGGGAGAAACATTCAGTACTTC
CASSQEGGQGRNIQYF
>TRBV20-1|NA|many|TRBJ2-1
TGCAGTGCTAGAGATGGACGGCTTTACAATGAGCAGTTCTTC
CSARDGRLYNEQFF
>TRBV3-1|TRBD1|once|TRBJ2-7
TGTGCCAGCAGCCCACGGGACAGGGGCTACGAGCAGTACTTC
CASSPRDRGYEQYF
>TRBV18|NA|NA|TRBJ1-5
TGTGCCAGCTCACCTTCTGGGGATCAGCCCCAGCATTTT
CASSPSGDQPQHF
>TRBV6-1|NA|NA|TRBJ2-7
TGTGCCAGCAGTGAACGGTACGAGCAGTACTTC
CASSERYEQYF
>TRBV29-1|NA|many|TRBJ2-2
TGCAGCGTTCAAACGGGACACCCGAGCACCGGGGAGCTGTTTTTT
CSVQTGHPSTGELFF
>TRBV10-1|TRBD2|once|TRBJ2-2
TGCGTCAGCAGTGAAATGGCTAGCGGGAGGGCCGGGGAGCTGTTTTTT
CVSSEMASGRAGELFF
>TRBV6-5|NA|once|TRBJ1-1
TGTGCCAGCAGAAGACAGTCGTGGGCTAAAGCTTTCTTT
CASRRQSWAKAFF
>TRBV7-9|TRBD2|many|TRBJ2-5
TGTGCCAGCAGCCGAGGGACTAACCAAGAGACCCAGTACTTC
CASSRGTNQETQYF
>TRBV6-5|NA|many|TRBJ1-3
TGTGCCAGCAGTTACGGGCTGGGCTCTGGAAACACCATATATTTT
CASSYGLGSGNTIYF
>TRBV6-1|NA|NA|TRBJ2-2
TGTGCCAGCAGTGACTTAATGGGCACCGGGGAGCTGTTTTTT
CASSDLMGTGELFF
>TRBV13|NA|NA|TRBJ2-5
TGTGCCAGCGGCTCCCTCGTGGGGGCGCAAAAGGAGACCCAGTACTTC
CASGSLVGAQKETQYF
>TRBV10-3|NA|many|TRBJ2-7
TGTGCCATCAGGAACTCCGGGACGGTCTCCTACGAGCAGTACTTC
CAIRNSGTVSYEQYF